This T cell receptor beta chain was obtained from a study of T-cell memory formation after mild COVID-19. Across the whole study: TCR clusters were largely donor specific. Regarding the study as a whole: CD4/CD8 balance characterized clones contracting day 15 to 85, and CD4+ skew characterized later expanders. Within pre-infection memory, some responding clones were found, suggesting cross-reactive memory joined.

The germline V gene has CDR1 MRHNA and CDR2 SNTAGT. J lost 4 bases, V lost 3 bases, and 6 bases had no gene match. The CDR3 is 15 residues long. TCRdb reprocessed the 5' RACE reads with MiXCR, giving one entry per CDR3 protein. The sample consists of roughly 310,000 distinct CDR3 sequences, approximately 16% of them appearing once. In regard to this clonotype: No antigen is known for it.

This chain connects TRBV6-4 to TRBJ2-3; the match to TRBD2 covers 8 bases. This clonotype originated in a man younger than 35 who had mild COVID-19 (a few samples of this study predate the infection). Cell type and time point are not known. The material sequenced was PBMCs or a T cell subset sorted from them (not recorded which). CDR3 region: CASSDGAGASDTQYF. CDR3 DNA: TGTGCCAGCAGTGATGGAGCGGGGGCTTCAGATACGCAGTATTTT.